This T cell receptor (beta chain) is drawn from a study of OX40 agonist ivuxolimab in advanced cancers. Profiled with immunoSEQ multiplex PCR; TCRdb holds only in-frame clones, not every one. The sample includes about 50,000 clones, roughly 78% of them seen just once. This CDR3 spans 15 amino acids. Trimming at V came to 1 base and at J to 7 bases, leaving 6 bases not matched to a gene. Germline V gene lookup returns CDR1 SEHNR and CDR2 FQNEAQ (reference sequence). The clonotype comes from an adult with an advanced solid tumor such as melanoma, head and neck, liver or kidney cancer. This material consisted of CD4+ or CD8+ T cells sorted from blood, taken in a trial of the OX40 agonist ivuxolimab. V is TRBV7-9 and J is TRBJ2-2; 7 bases fit TRBD2. The CDR3 DNA reads TGTGCCAGCAGCTTAGAGCGGGGAAAGGGCGGGGAGCTGTTTTTT. Translation gives CASSLERGKGGELFF.